The present TCR beta chain was sequenced within a study of blood T cell repertoires in COVID-19. Study details: Sites in the United States, Italy and Spain provided acute and convalescent COVID-19 samples. The cDNA or gDNA used as material had been derived from T cells, B-cell-depleted T cells, or PBMCs.

Study processing details: Scientists estimated how many nucleated cells there were by amplifying reference gene primers. This table comes from immunoSEQ multiplex PCR, and its TCRdb copy is limited to in-frame clones, with some not included. D and trimming come from the DNA, and the V and J calls and clone size come from that table. The table records 110,000 or so clones, around 83% of them present only once. Seattle participants joined during active infection and were tracked over time. Sequencing was performed on peripheral blood. The TCR sequence derives from a woman aged 60 to 75 with COVID-19, enrolled during active disease.

The CDR3 loop reads CAISREMDGYTF. As DNA, the CDR3 is TGTGCCATTTCCAGGGAAATGGATGGCTACACCTTC. J is TRBJ1-2 and V is TRBV5-4, with a tentative D call TRBD1 (5 bases). CDR3 length: 12 residues. Germline CDR1 and CDR2: SGHNT and YYREEE (reference sequence). Trimming pared 9 bases from V and 6 bases from J, leaving 15 bases between.